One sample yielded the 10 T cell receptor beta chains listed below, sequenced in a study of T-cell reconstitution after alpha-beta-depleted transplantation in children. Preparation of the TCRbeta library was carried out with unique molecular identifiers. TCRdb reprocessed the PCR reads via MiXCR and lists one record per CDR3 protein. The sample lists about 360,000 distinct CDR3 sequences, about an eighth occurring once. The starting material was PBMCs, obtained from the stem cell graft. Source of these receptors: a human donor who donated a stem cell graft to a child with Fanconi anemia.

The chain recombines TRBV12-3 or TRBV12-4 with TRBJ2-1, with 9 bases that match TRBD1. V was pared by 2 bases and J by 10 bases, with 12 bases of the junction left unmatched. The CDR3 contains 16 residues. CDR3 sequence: CASSLSSGTGSEEQFF. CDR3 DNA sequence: TGTGCCAGCAGTTTATCTTCAGGGACAGGGTCGGAGGAGCAGTTCTTC.

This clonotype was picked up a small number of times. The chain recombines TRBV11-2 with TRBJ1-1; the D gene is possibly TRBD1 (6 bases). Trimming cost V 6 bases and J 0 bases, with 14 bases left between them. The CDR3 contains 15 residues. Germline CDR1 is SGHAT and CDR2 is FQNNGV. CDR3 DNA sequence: TGTGCCAGCAGTATTACAGGGTCGGTGAACACTGAAGCTTTCTTT. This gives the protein CASSITGSVNTEAFF.

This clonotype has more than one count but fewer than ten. The CDR3 is CASGIQGSGREQYF. As DNA, the CDR3 is TGTGCCAGCGGTATCCAGGGGAGCGGTCGCGAGCAGTACTTC. The V call is TRBV5-5, the J call TRBJ2-7, with D possibly matching TRBD1 (6 bases). The CDR3 loop spans 14 amino acids. V gave up 7 bases and J gave up 6 bases, with 20 bases separating them. Germline CDR1 SGHKS, CDR2 YYEKEE (reference sequence).

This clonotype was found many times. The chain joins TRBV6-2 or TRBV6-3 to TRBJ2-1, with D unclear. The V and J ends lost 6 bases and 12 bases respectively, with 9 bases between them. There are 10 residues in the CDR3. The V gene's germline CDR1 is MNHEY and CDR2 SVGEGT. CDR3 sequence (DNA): TGTGCCAGCAGGGGTTGGGGGCAGTTCTTC. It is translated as CASRGWGQFF.

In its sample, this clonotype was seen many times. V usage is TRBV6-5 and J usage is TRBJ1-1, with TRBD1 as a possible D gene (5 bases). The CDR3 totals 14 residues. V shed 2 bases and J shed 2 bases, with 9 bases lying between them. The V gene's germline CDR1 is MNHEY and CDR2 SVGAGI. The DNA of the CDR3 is TGTGCCAGCAGTTACGGTGGGGGAAACACTGAAGCTTTCTTT. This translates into CASSYGGGNTEAFF.

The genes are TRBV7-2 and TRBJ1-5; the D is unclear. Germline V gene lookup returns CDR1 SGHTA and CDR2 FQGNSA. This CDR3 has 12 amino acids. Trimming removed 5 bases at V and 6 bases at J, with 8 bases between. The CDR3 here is CASSAPPQPQHF. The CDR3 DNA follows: TGTGCCAGCAGCGCTCCACCTCAGCCCCAGCATTTT.

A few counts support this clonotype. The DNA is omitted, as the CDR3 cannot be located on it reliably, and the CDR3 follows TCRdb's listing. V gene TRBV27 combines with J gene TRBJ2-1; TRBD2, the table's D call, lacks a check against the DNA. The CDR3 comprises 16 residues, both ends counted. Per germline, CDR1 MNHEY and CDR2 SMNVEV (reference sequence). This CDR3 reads CASSSSPSGLLDEQFF.

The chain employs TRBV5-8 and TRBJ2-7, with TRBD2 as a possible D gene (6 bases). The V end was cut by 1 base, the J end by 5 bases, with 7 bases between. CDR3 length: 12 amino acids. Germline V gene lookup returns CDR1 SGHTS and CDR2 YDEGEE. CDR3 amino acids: CASSLWGDEQYV. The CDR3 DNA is TGTGCCAGCAGCTTGTGGGGGGACGAGCAGTACGTC.

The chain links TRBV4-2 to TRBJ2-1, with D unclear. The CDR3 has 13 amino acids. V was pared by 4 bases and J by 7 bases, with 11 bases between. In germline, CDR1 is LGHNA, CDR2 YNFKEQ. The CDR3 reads CASSPDPRNEQFF. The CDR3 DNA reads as TGTGCCAGCAGCCCGGACCCTCGGAATGAGCAGTTCTTC.

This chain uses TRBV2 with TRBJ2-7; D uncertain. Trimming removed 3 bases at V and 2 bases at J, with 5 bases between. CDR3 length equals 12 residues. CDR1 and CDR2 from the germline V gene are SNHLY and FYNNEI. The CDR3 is CASSEAAYEQYF. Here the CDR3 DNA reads TGTGCCAGCAGTGAGGCGGCCTACGAGCAGTACTTC.